This entry features one T cell receptor (beta chain) sequence. Its antigen is unknown. No per-base quality is available; no much larger clone lies one base away. The source of the sample is a study of cytomegalovirus exposure and HLA in healthy donors (dated by TCRdb to 2015 to 2018). With regard to the full study: According to a later analysis, one platform produced both the roughly 110 validation repertoires and the roughly 650 repertoires of the first cohort. Along with the approximately 700-subject first cohort, a separate validation cohort of 120 different subjects was used. The study was designed to test whether signatures of past pathogen exposure could be identified by cataloging public T cell receptors. High-throughput TCR immunosequencing, statistical association of individual TCRs with disease status, and machine learning were combined to predict cytomegalovirus infection status. The study at large found these results: Across donors, most TCR sequences were observed very rarely, whereas some public TCRs were present in many individuals. It was suggested by the authors that the approach could potentially be generalized to other disease states and immunological phenotypes. In both the original and validation cohorts, the classifier was reported to diagnose cytomegalovirus status with high specificity and sensitivity. A few of the identified cytomegalovirus-associated TCR beta chains were confirmed in vitro to be specific for cytomegalovirus antigens. Subsequent analysis determined that TCRs grouped into clusters in the first cohort also showed a tendency toward co-occurrence across the roughly 120 validation repertoires, and 85% to 95% of cluster scores exceeded 0. The validation cohort had no HLA typing available for a later analysis, so co-occurrence within that cohort was assessed over all 120 or so repertoires. A total of about 180 TCR beta chains were listed by the study as associated with cytomegalovirus.

Donors formed part of the validation cohort, which comprised about 120 subjects and was distinct from the first cohort of fewer than 750 subjects. The CDR3 numbers 15 residues from cysteine through phenylalanine. Only CDR3 DNA remains: 45 bases, in frame from the first base. CDR1 and CDR2 are drawn from the germline V gene: SGHDT, YYEEEE. The V and J ends are trimmed by 4 bases and 4 bases, leaving 17 bases between them. The library relied on the immunoSEQ multiplex PCR assay. As for how the authors treated the data: A statistical classification framework was developed to diagnose cytomegalovirus status using the catalog of TCR beta chain sequences. As stored in TCRdb, this immuneACCESS dataset retains in-frame rearrangements with V and J assigned. A fraction of the clones does not appear; measured against another copy, unresolved V genes explain less than half of the discrepancy, and the remainder lacks a known reason. For V, J and clone size, that table is used; D and trimming come from the DNA. For this sample there are approximately 190,000 clones; around 83% appear just once. In total, the top ten clones hold 10% to 15% of the sample.

Material for sequencing was PBMCs. In this chain, TRBV5-6 is recombined with TRBJ1-2; the D gene cannot be resolved reliably. This TCR came from a woman aged 25 to 45 in good health and CMV-seropositive. The DNA reads as follows: TGTGCCAGCAGCCCGTCCCAGGCAGGCCTCTATGGCTACACCTTC. It translates as CASSPSQAGLYGYTF.